The subject of this entry is one TCR beta chain. Antigen: not known. Described treatment: about 20 received Ad26.COV2.S at low or high dose, single or two shots; roughly five received placebo; per-sample allocation not given. Samples were taken on day 63 after the first vaccine or placebo injection. Immunization relied on an Ad26 vector, which expressed Wuhan-strain SARS-CoV-2 spike. This sample was included in a study of Ad26.COV2.S vaccination and SARS-CoV-2 variants. Background on the study: The donor participated in the COV1001 trial, in its Ad26.COV2.S arm. Ad26.COV2.S was injected intramuscularly once or twice, 56 days apart. Broader study findings: Recipients of either vaccine or placebo displayed similar breadth of non-spike TCRs.

V shed 5 bases and J shed 0 bases, with 13 bases lying between them. This CDR3 region has 15 residues. Germline V gene lookup returns CDR1 SGHKS and CDR2 YYEKEE (reference sequence). Profiled with immunoSEQ multiplex PCR; TCRdb holds only in-frame clones, not every one. The table lists some 480,000 clones, around 85% of them singletons. Specimen: peripheral blood, collected in a trial of Ad26.COV2.S vaccine versus placebo. This TCR came from a person aged 18-65 years who received the Ad26.COV2.S COVID-19 vaccine or a placebo. The genes are TRBV5-5 and TRBJ2-3; either TRBD1 or TRBD2 may supply D (5 bases each). The CDR3 coding sequence is TGTGCCAGCAGTCTCGGGGCGCCTAGCACAGATACGCAGTATTTT. Translated: CASSLGAPSTDTQYF.